Listed here are 11 T cell receptor beta chains from one sample, sequenced in a study of T cell clonality in common variable immunodeficiency. Clones were sequenced by immunoSEQ multiplex PCR, and TCRdb holds only the in-frame ones, with some missing. The sample contains tens of thousands of clones, none of them singletons. The sequenced material came from peripheral blood mononuclear cells. These receptors all stem from a person aged 18 to 70 in good health.

This clone was observed at least ten times. Read data end 3 residues before the CDR3 end; the end is taken from the germline J gene. The V and J genes are TRBV2 and TRBJ1-1; tentative D call: TRBD1 (6 bases). The CDR3 totals 13 residues. Germline values: CDR1 SNHLY, CDR2 FYNNEI. The V and J ends lost 5 bases and 0 bases respectively, with 7 bases between them. The sequenced CDR3 bases are TGTGCCAGCAGTACAGGGTTGAACACTGAA. Its protein product is CASSTGLNTE. In full, the CDR3 reads CASSTGLNTEAFF.

In this sample, this clone turned up many times. CDR3 DNA (partial): TGTGCCAGCAGCCTTGGACACCCTGGGGACACTGAA. Translation gives CASSLGHPGDTE. The CDR3 reads in full as CASSLGHPGDTEAFF. The rearrangement uses TRBV7-3 and TRBJ1-1, with D perhaps TRBD1 (5 bases). The read halts 3 residues ahead of the CDR3 end, with the missing end drawn from the germline J gene. This CDR3 spans 15 amino acids. Trimming shortened V by 5 bases and J by 3 bases, and 16 bases separated the two germline ends. CDR1 and CDR2 (germline): SGHTA, FQGTGA.

The sample holds many counts of this clone. The read stops 3 residues short of the end of the CDR3; the missing end is completed from the germline J gene. This rearrangement joins TRBV20-1 to TRBJ2-1; 8 nucleotides line up with TRBD2. The CDR3 spans 18 residues. Germline assignment: CDR1 DFQATT and CDR2 SNEGSKA (reference sequence). V was pared by 0 bases and J by 9 bases, with 19 bases of the junction left unmatched. CDR3 in amino acids: CSARDFQARLAGKGEQFF. The CDR3 bases that were read are TGCAGTGCTAGAGATTTTCAGGCGCGGCTAGCGGGTAAGGGTGAG.

This clone was observed at least ten times. The read is 3 residues too short to cover the CDR3 end, so that end is filled in from the germline J gene. The chain has TRBV29-1 and TRBJ1-4; possible D gene TRBD1, 6 bases. V lost 4 bases and J 10 bases, leaving 16 bases between the germline ends. Germline lookup yields CDR1 SQVTM and CDR2 ANQGSEA. The CDR3 extends over 13 amino acids. The CDR3 DNA, read in part, is TGCAGCGTTGCGCGGGACATAGATGGAAAA. Translation gives CSVARDIDGK. The whole CDR3 protein is CSVARDIDGKLFF.

This clone was recorded at least ten times. The read comes to an end 3 residues before the CDR3 does, leaving the germline J gene to fill in the end. The chain carries TRBV7-2 and TRBJ2-5, with 8 bases fitting TRBD2. The CDR3 contains 15 residues. CDR1 and CDR2 (germline): SGHTA, FQGNSA. J gave up 4 bases and V 0 bases, and 4 bases lay outside the gene matches. The CDR3 DNA, read in part, is TGTGCCAGCAGCTTAGCTAAGCGGGAGAGAGAGACC. Residues: CASSLAKRERET. The CDR3 as a whole reads CASSLAKRERETQYF. The full variable domain, in which reference TRBV7-2 and TRBJ2-5 provide the parts outside the CDR3, is GAGVSQSPSNKVTEKGKDVELRCDPISGHTALYWYRQSLGQGLEFLIYFQGNSAPDKSGLPSDRFSAERTGGSVSTLTIQRTQQEDSAVYLCASSLAKRERETQYFGPGTRLLVL.

The table lists this clone with many counts. Sequencing ends 3 residues short of the CDR3 end; the germline J gene provides the rest. The chain joins TRBV27 to TRBJ2-1; the D gene could be TRBD1 or TRBD2 (7 bases each). CDR3 length equals 14 residues. From germline, CDR1 is MNHEY and CDR2 SMNVEV (reference sequence). With 8 bases removed from V and 2 bases from J, the gap between germline ends came to 13 bases. Incomplete CDR3 DNA: TGTGCCAGCCAGACAGGGAGGGCCTACAATGAG. Translating it yields CASQTGRAYNE. The full-length CDR3 reads as CASQTGRAYNEQFF.

This clone was found a few times. The read comes to an end 3 residues before the CDR3 does, leaving the germline J gene to fill in the end. The chain uses TRBV6-2 or TRBV6-3 and TRBJ1-6; tentative D call: TRBD1 (6 bases). Germline V lookup: CDR1 MNHEY, CDR2 SVGEGT. V gave up 2 bases and J gave up 5 bases, with 10 bases separating them. This CDR3 is built from 15 residues. The CDR3 bases that were read are TGTGCCAGCAGTTACGGAACAGGGCATAATTCACCC. Protein: CASSYGTGHNSP. The full CDR3 is CASSYGTGHNSPLHF.

This clone was seen at least ten times. The CDR3 is cut off 3 residues early in the read; its end comes from the germline J gene. The chain employs TRBV5-4 and TRBJ1-3; tentative D call: TRBD1 (5 bases). The germline V and J ends were trimmed by 0 bases and 0 bases, with 10 bases remaining between them. The CDR3 has 16 amino acids. In germline, CDR1 is SGHNT, CDR2 YYREEE (reference sequence). The CDR3 DNA, read in part, is TGTGCCAGCAGCTTGGGGGGCGATAGCTCTGGAAACACC. The encoded protein is CASSLGGDSSGNT. The whole CDR3 protein reads CASSLGGDSSGNTIYF.

This clone was detected many times. The CDR3: CASSLMPDSQETQYF. The CDR3 bases that were read are TGTGCCAGCAGCTTAATGCCGGACAGCCAAGAGACC. The V call is TRBV7-3, the J call TRBJ2-5; the D gene is possibly TRBD1 (6 bases). The CDR3 end is not reached by the read, which stops 3 residues before it; the germline J gene fills it in. The V gene's germline CDR1 is SGHTA and CDR2 FQGTGA. The CDR3 totals 15 residues. V shed 1 base and J shed 1 base, with 10 bases lying between them.

This clone was detected ten times or more. The read stops 3 residues short of the end of the CDR3; the missing end is completed from the germline J gene. The rearrangement uses TRBV7-2 and TRBJ1-2; 8 nucleotides agree with TRBD1. Trimming took 5 bases from V and 6 from J; bases not matched to a gene: 8. The CDR3 spans 14 residues. Germline lookup yields CDR1 SGHTA and CDR2 FQGNSA. The CDR3 is CASSPGQGRDGYTF. The covered CDR3 bases are TGTGCCAGCAGCCCCGGACAGGGAAGGGATGGC.

This clone was detected many times. With the read ending 3 residues before the CDR3 end, the germline J gene is used to fill in that end. This chain joins TRBV10-3 and TRBJ1-2; 10 nucleotides match TRBD1. The CDR3 runs to 20 residues. Per germline, CDR1 ENHRY and CDR2 SYGVKD. The V and J ends lost 5 bases and 4 bases, in that order; junction bases with no gene match: 22. The CDR3 protein is CAISTTGTGALGWPGYGYTF. The sequenced CDR3 bases are TGTGCCATCAGTACAACTGGGACAGGGGCCTTAGGGTGGCCTGGCTATGGC.